The clone carrying this TCR beta chain was recorded many times. Antigen specificity is unknown. This entry is derived from a study of CD8 T cells in ankylosing spondylitis. Study results and limitations: Ankylosing spondylitis blood seemed to carry a telltale TCR beta motif made of seven or eight highly homologous variants.

Via MiXCR, TCRdb re-called the 5' RACE reads, giving one row per CDR3 protein. Among about 340,000 distinct CDR3 sequences listed, roughly 15% were seen once. There are 13 residues in the CDR3. V was pared by 1 base and J by 6 bases, with 9 bases between. Germline CDR1 is LGHDT and CDR2 is YNNKEL (reference sequence). The chain carries TRBV3-1 and TRBJ1-1, with D unclear. The source is a male donor with ankylosing spondylitis or in good health (not recorded which). Sequencing was performed on blood, either unsorted or a sorted T cell fraction (not recorded which). CDR3 protein: CASSQVLRAEAFF. CDR3 bases: TGTGCCAGCAGCCAAGTACTGAGGGCTGAAGCTTTCTTT.